This T cell receptor (beta chain) came from a study of beta chain features in type 1 diabetes. This clone was counted a few times. Its antigen remains unknown. The CDR3 has 13 amino acids. Per germline, CDR1 SEHNR and CDR2 FQNEAQ (reference sequence). V was shortened by 3 bases and J by 10 bases, with 13 bases between the two germline ends. Study outcomes and limitations: Naive, central memory and regulatory TCRB repertoires appeared more similar among patients than healthy donors. There was a possibility that cDNA sequencing over-represented cells with high TCR expression. Any HLA-type effect on TCRB rearrangement remained unresolved here.

The entirety of the isolated RNA underwent reverse transcription, so expressed TCRB transcripts were sequenced. Generated by immunoSEQ multiplex PCR, the TCRdb table keeps only in-frame clones and is missing some. The sample gives more than 350,000 clones, 10% to 12% of which show up once; approximately 0.045% is in the top ten. This TCR was recovered from a woman younger than 35 in good health. Input material: naive CD4+ T cells from blood. The chain recombines TRBV7-9 with TRBJ2-1; D may be TRBD2 (5 bases). The CDR3 bases are TGTGCCAGCAGCTTCGGGAAGGGCTGGGAGCAGTTCTTC. Encoded protein: CASSFGKGWEQFF.